A selection of T cell receptor beta chains follows, all from one sample in a study of T cell responses to AZD1222 COVID-19 vaccine. Sequencing was performed with immunoSEQ multiplex PCR; in TCRdb, only in-frame clones are kept and a portion is missing. The repertoire holds fewer than 150,000 clones, with around 92% as singletons. Sequenced material: peripheral blood, taken on day 0 of AZD1222 vaccination. These receptors originate from an adult in good health. Each CDR3 is given with its conserved first and last residue. Each record gives: clone size, J gene, V gene, D gene, CDR3 protein, CDR3 DNA. The D gene is left open where the match is weak. Clone sizes are given selectively: once, few, many, or a class where the clone is expanded.

size: .; J: TRBJ1-5; V: TRBV24-1; D: .; CDR3: CATSDPKEGMSNQPQHF; DNA: TGTGCCACCAGTGACCCGAAAGAGGGAATGAGCAATCAGCCCCAGCATTTT
size: once; J: TRBJ1-4; V: TRBV4-3; D: .; CDR3: CASSQTLGQTLEKLFF; DNA: TGCGCCAGCAGCCAGACGCTAGGACAGACCCTTGAAAAACTGTTTTTT
size: .; J: TRBJ2-3; V: TRBV19; D: .; CDR3: CASKGGRDTDTQYF; DNA: TGTGCCAGTAAAGGAGGTAGGGACACAGATACGCAGTATTTT
size: .; J: TRBJ1-2; V: TRBV12-3/TRBV12-4; D: .; CDR3: CASRSSPNYGYTF; DNA: TGTGCCAGCCGGAGCAGTCCCAACTATGGCTACACCTTC
size: .; J: TRBJ1-2; V: TRBV27; D: .; CDR3: CATRVLGRSDGYTF; DNA: TGTGCCACCCGAGTATTGGGTCGGAGTGATGGCTACACCTTC
size: .; J: TRBJ2-7; V: TRBV7-6; D: TRBD2; CDR3: CASSFETSGSAYEQYF; DNA: TGTGCCAGCAGCTTCGAAACTAGCGGGAGTGCCTACGAGCAGTACTTC
size: .; J: TRBJ2-6; V: TRBV11-2; D: .; CDR3: CASSFRGPGANVLTF; DNA: TGTGCCAGCAGCTTTCGGGGACCTGGGGCCAACGTCCTGACTTTC
size: .; J: TRBJ1-1; V: TRBV19; D: .; CDR3: CASSMSSMAAEAFF; DNA: TGTGCCAGTAGTATGTCTTCCATGGCGGCTGAAGCTTTCTTT
size: .; J: TRBJ2-3; V: TRBV18; D: .; CDR3: CASSPMRSSNRDTQYF; DNA: TGTGCCAGCTCACCGATGCGGAGTTCGAACAGAGATACGCAGTATTTT
size: .; J: TRBJ2-5; V: TRBV7-9; D: TRBD2; CDR3: CASSEHSGAQETQYF; DNA: TGTGCCAGCAGCGAACATAGCGGGGCCCAAGAGACCCAGTACTTC
size: .; J: TRBJ2-5; V: TRBV21-1; D: .; CDR3: CASSKPLDASRGETQYF; DNA: TGTGCCAGCAGCAAACCCCTAGATGCCTCTCGGGGAGAGACCCAGTACTTC
size: .; J: TRBJ1-3; V: TRBV19; D: .; CDR3: CASSTGDSGNTIYF; DNA: TGTGCCAGTAGTACAGGGGACTCTGGAAACACCATATATTTT
size: once; J: TRBJ1-2; V: TRBV28; D: .; CDR3: CASSLSPSANYGYTF; DNA: TGTGCCAGCAGTTTATCCCCATCGGCTAACTATGGCTACACCTTC
size: .; J: TRBJ1-5; V: TRBV9; D: TRBD1; CDR3: CASNSGGTGQPQHF; DNA: TGTGCCAGTAATTCAGGGGGCACGGGTCAGCCCCAGCATTTT
size: .; J: TRBJ1-2; V: TRBV4-3; D: TRBD1; CDR3: CASSQDQRAGGYGYTF; DNA: TGCGCCAGCAGCCAAGACCAGAGGGCAGGGGGATATGGCTACACCTTC
size: .; J: TRBJ2-1; V: TRBV19; D: .; CDR3: CASSIAREQFF; DNA: TGTGCCAGTAGTATAGCCCGAGAGCAGTTCTTC
size: .; J: TRBJ1-5; V: TRBV3-1/TRBV3-2; D: .; CDR3: CASSHRPLGNQPQHF; DNA: TGTGCCAGCAGCCATAGGCCACTGGGCAATCAGCCCCAGCATTTT
size: .; J: TRBJ1-1; V: TRBV28; D: .; CDR3: CASSFSLQMNTEAFF; DNA: TGTGCCAGCAGTTTTTCACTACAAATGAACACTGAAGCTTTCTTT
size: .; J: TRBJ2-5; V: TRBV6-5; D: TRBD1; CDR3: CASRQGARETQYF; DNA: TGTGCCAGCAGACAGGGGGCGCGGGAGACCCAGTACTTC
size: .; J: TRBJ1-1; V: TRBV2; D: .; CDR3: CASSPGQNTEAFF; DNA: TGTGCCAGCAGTCCGGGACAGAACACTGAAGCTTTCTTT